This entry is about one T cell receptor beta chain. Its antigen is unknown. CDR1 is MGHRA and CDR2 is YSYEKL in the germline V gene. The trim removed 3 bases at V and 8 bases at J, leaving 8 bases unmatched. This CDR3 has 15 residues. Next came a second PCR, run for about 7 to 11 cycles, which used a sample-barcoded 5' primer along with a J-beta primer mix. TCRdb re-called the 5' RACE reads through MiXCR, storing one row per CDR3 protein. Of around 1,900,000 distinct CDR3 sequences detected, roughly 43% appear once; the ten largest clones hold 23%. This sample was taken from a study of blood T cells in healthy people across ages. General study findings and limits: The recorded TCR beta diversity per million T cells decreased in a roughly linear manner with age.

Donors were healthy Caucasian individuals from Russia aged roughly 6 to 95. Every donor provided roughly 9.1 milliliters of peripheral blood. The origin of this receptor is a human donor in good health. The sequenced sample consisted of blood. The V and J genes are TRBV4-1 and TRBJ1-2, with 11 positions matching TRBD1. CDR3 DNA sequence: TGCGCCAGCAGCCACAGGACAGGGGGCTCTGGGGGCTACACCTTC. Translated: CASSHRTGGSGGYTF.